This T cell receptor beta chain was sequenced in a study of T cell responses to AZD1222 COVID-19 vaccine. TCRdb keeps only in-frame clones here, not all; method: immunoSEQ multiplex PCR. The sample gives 60,000 to 95,000 clones, around 87% of which show up once; more than 15% is in the top ten. The study, taken as a whole, reports: Compared with day 0, the breadth and depth of the Spike-specific TCR repertoire rose significantly after two doses of AZD1222. A mostly white British donor set with more females was recruited, and clonal diversity was possibly underestimated. Sampled repertoires all dated from after the peak T cell response.

About this clone: What it binds is unknown.

Per germline, CDR1 SGHRS and CDR2 YFSETQ. V lost 1 base and J lost 2; bases outside the gene matches: 1. There are 15 residues in the CDR3. The TCR was taken from an adult who received the AZD1222 COVID-19 vaccine. The rearrangement joins TRBV5-1 to TRBJ2-2, with 8 positions matching TRBD1. The starting material was peripheral blood, obtained 28 days after the second AZD1222 dose. CDR3 protein: CASSLQGANTGELFF. The CDR3 coding sequence is TGCGCCAGCAGCTTGCAGGGGGCCAACACCGGGGAGCTGTTTTTT.